This T cell receptor beta chain appears in the sequencing data of a study of early T cells in non-severe SARS-CoV-2 infection. Looking at the study overall: It was bulk RNA from unsorted whole blood that was sequenced, and the chains were unpaired. Study conclusions and caveats: Anti-spike CD8 responses were favored in VDJdb matching, and private and CD4 specificities were missed.

Unique molecular identifiers tagged individual cDNA molecules. TCRdb used MiXCR to reprocess the 5' RACE reads, holding one entry per CDR3 protein. In the table there are 71,000 or so distinct CDR3 sequences, approximately 13% of which are singletons. With termini counted, the CDR3 has 14 amino acids. Germline CDR1 SGHVS, CDR2 FNYEAQ. In the case of this clonotype: Its antigen is unknown. The DNA is omitted, as the CDR3 cannot be located on it reliably, and the CDR3 follows TCRdb's listing.

Material for sequencing was whole blood. The chain couples TRBV7-6 to TRBJ2-1; TRBD1 is the table's D call and was not checked against the DNA. The clonotype was recovered from an adult who was a healthcare worker with PCR-confirmed SARS-CoV-2 infection or an uninfected control (not recorded which). CDR3 amino acids: CASSSSGARNEQFF.